Below are 12 T cell receptor beta chains sequenced from a single sample in a study of blood T cell repertoires in COVID-19. Sequencing was performed with immunoSEQ multiplex PCR; in TCRdb, only in-frame clones are kept and a portion is missing. The data hold some 200,000 clones, with 65% to 85% observed a single time. Sample: peripheral blood. The receptor set was obtained from a human donor in a cohort sampled during active COVID-19.

V is TRBV7-2 and J is TRBJ2-1; D perhaps matches TRBD2 (6 bases). The CDR3 consists of 15 residues. V shed 4 bases and J shed 3 bases, with 13 bases lying between them. Per the germline V gene, CDR1 is SGHTA and CDR2 is FQGNSA. CDR3 sequence reads: CASSSPGEYYNEQFF. CDR3 DNA: TGTGCCAGCAGCTCCCCGGGAGAGTACTACAATGAGCAGTTCTTC.

The chain recombines TRBV4-2 with TRBJ1-4, with TRBD1 matching over 7 bases. J gave up 3 bases and V 0 bases, and 4 bases lay outside the gene matches. The germline V gene encodes CDR1 LGHNA and CDR2 YNFKEQ. The CDR3 totals 16 residues. The CDR3, as DNA: TGTGCCAGCAGCCAAGACAGGGGGTCAGCTAATGAAAAACTGTTTTTT. Encoded protein: CASSQDRGSANEKLFF.

This clone appeared a few times. The chain recombines TRBV6-5 with TRBJ1-5, with TRBD1 identical over 7 bases. The CDR3 totals 14 residues. The germline V gene has CDR1 MNHEY and CDR2 SVGAGI. The V and J ends lost 7 bases and 2 bases, in that order; junction bases with no gene match: 5. The CDR3, as DNA: TGTGCCAGCACCACAGGGGTCGGCAATCAGCCCCAGCATTTT. It encodes CASTTGVGNQPQHF.

This clone was seen at least ten times. The chain has TRBV6-5 and TRBJ1-2; tentative D call: TRBD1 (6 bases). The germline V gene has CDR1 MNHEY and CDR2 SVGAGI. The V end lost 2 bases, the J end lost 2 bases, and 9 bases lay between the germline ends. CDR3 length: 14 residues. CDR3 amino acids: CASSYDRKNYGYTF. The DNA of the CDR3 is TGTGCCAGCAGTTACGACAGGAAGAACTATGGCTACACCTTC.

The V and J genes are TRBV5-8 and TRBJ1-5; D might be TRBD1 (5 bases). V was pared by 4 bases and J by 3 bases, with 8 bases between. The CDR3 length is 13 residues. CDR1 is SGHTS, CDR2 YDEGEE, per germline. The CDR3 sequence: CASSQGPNQPQHF. DNA of the CDR3: TGTGCCAGCAGCCAGGGCCCCAATCAGCCCCAGCATTTT.

This sequence joins TRBV3-1 (or the pseudogene TRBV3-2) and TRBJ1-1, with a weak D call TRBD1 (6 bases). This CDR3 is 14 amino acids long. Trimming removed 4 bases from V and 1 base from J, with 10 bases in between. Germline lookup yields CDR1 LGHDT and CDR2 YNNKEL (reference sequence). In DNA form, the CDR3 reads TGTGCCAGCAGCCCCACAGGGAGGAACACTGAAGCTTTCTTT. Translation gives CASSPTGRNTEAFF.

This chain uses TRBV7-2 with TRBJ2-7, with 10 nucleotides matching TRBD2. J lost 3 bases, V lost 6 bases, and 2 bases had no gene match. Germline loops: CDR1 SGHTA, CDR2 FQGNSA. The CDR3 consists of 13 residues. CDR3 residues: CASRSSGSYEQYF. As DNA, the CDR3 is TGTGCCAGCAGGTCTAGCGGGAGCTACGAGCAGTACTTC.

The V call is TRBV5-1, the J call TRBJ2-1; D is unclear. Trimming removed 0 bases from V and 4 bases from J, with 8 bases in between. The CDR3 loop spans 14 amino acids. Germline V CDR1 and CDR2: SGHRS, YFSETQ. CDR3 bases: TGCGCCAGCAGCTTGGGACTCCAATACAATGAGCAGTTCTTC. This sequence encodes CASSLGLQYNEQFF.

The V and J genes are TRBV5-1 and TRBJ2-3; 9 nucleotides line up with TRBD2. This CDR3 comprises 17 residues. Unmatched junction bases numbered 9, after V lost 4 bases and J lost 0 bases. Germline V CDR1 and CDR2: SGHRS, YFSETQ. CDR3 amino acids: CASSPIISGRSTDTQYF. CDR3 nucleotides: TGCGCCAGCAGCCCTATTATAAGCGGGAGGAGCACAGATACGCAGTATTTT.

The V gene is TRBV6-5, the J gene TRBJ1-5; 8 bases map to TRBD1. V dropped 0 bases and J dropped 5; count of bases not matched to a gene: 3. The V gene's germline CDR1 is MNHEY and CDR2 SVGAGI. The CDR3 runs to 15 residues. Written as DNA, the CDR3 is TGTGCCAGCAGTTACTCGTCCAGGGGGCATCAGCCCCAGCATTTT. Residues: CASSYSSRGHQPQHF.

The chain is built from TRBV2 and TRBJ2-1; maybe TRBD2 (6 bases). CDR3 length equals 13 residues. Germline V gene data show CDR1 as SNHLY and CDR2 as FYNNEI. V dropped 4 bases and J dropped 8 bases, with 12 bases sitting between them. Here the CDR3 reads CASSGGLGDEQFF. CDR3 nucleotide sequence: TGTGCCAGCAGTGGGGGACTCGGGGATGAGCAGTTCTTC.

In its sample, this clone was seen many times. The V gene is TRBV7-9, the J gene TRBJ2-3; 14 bases map to TRBD2. The CDR3 totals 16 residues. Per the germline V gene, CDR1 is SEHNR and CDR2 is FQNEAQ (reference sequence). The V segment lost 5 bases and the J segment 7 bases; nucleotides outside the gene matches: 8. DNA for the CDR3: TGTGCCAGCAGCCCACCGACTAGCGGGGGGGCTAATACGCAGTATTTT. Protein: CASSPPTSGGANTQYF.